This T cell receptor beta chain was recovered during a study of persistence of HIV-infected CD4 T cells. About the study: CD4+ T cells responding to CMV or HIV-1 Gag were isolated. Median time on suppressive ART was over six years.

CDR1 is GTSNPN and CDR2 is SVGIG in the germline V gene (reference sequence). CDR3 length: 15 amino acids. V was shortened by 3 bases and J by 5 bases, with 19 bases between the two germline ends. About this clone itself: The target antigen is unknown.

Lysates of CMV-infected fibroblasts at 9 to 10 ug/mL stimulated these cells. Memory cells lacking CD40L and CD69 with high CD45RO were sorted. Donors were HIV-1-infected adults who began suppressive ART during chronic infection. This was the immunoSEQ version 4 assay in survey mode. Assay used: immunoSEQ multiplex PCR; TCRdb lists only in-frame clones, some missing. The sample holds some 31,000 clones, 82% seen once. The chain employs TRBV30 and TRBJ2-5; D perhaps matches TRBD2 (7 bases). This TCR came from an adult man with HIV who was CMV-seropositive. The sequencing used CD4+ T cells sorted from PBMCs after roughly 18-hour stimulation, collected from a patient who received antiretroviral therapy. The CDR3 here is CAWRAARGGGETQYF. In DNA form, the CDR3 reads TGTGCCTGGAGGGCGGCAAGGGGAGGGGGGGAGACCCAGTACTTC.